This T cell receptor (beta chain) was retrieved from a study of OX40 agonist ivuxolimab in advanced cancers. Study background: All patients had ivuxolimab intravenously every 2 weeks at 0.01 to 10 mg/kg. Dose-escalation patients were diagnosed with hepatocellular carcinoma, melanoma, renal cell cancer or head and neck cancer.

About this clone itself: The antigen remains unidentified.

Study-wide points: In the 0.1 to 3.0 mg/kg range, CD4+ and CD8+ blood T cells had expanded clonally by week 6. With doses of 0.1-3.0 mg/kg, partial responders showed among the lowest clonal expansion.

Using immunoSEQ multiplex PCR, the repertoire was profiled, and TCRdb retains in-frame clones only, with some absent. The sample consists of about 66,000 clones, 85% of them appearing once. Germline V CDR1 and CDR2: LGHNA, YSLEER. The V end lost 1 base, the J end lost 8 bases, and 12 bases lay between the germline ends. The CDR3 is 13 amino acids. The material sequenced was CD4+ or CD8+ T cells sorted from blood, taken in a trial of the OX40 agonist ivuxolimab. The V gene is TRBV4-3, the J gene TRBJ2-7; D unresolved. This TCR derives from an adult with an advanced solid tumor such as melanoma, head and neck, liver or kidney cancer. The CDR3 sequence: CASSQVLNTQQYF. The CDR3 DNA is TGCGCCAGCAGCCAAGTCTTGAACACCCAGCAGTACTTC.